Below, 29 T cell receptor beta chains from the same sample are listed, as sequenced in a study of T cells after yellow fever vaccination (dated by TCRdb to about 2019). The treatment or condition label on this specimen signifies: live attenuated yellow fever vaccine strain. Library preparation used 5' RACE. This sample was sequenced with an Illumina HiSeq 2500. In-frame beta chains were kept once TCRdb had trimmed the public reads at Q25 with fastp and called clones with MiXCR. Records with the same CDR3 protein are collapsed into one entry carrying the most frequent genes and DNA. This sample lists approximately 510,000 distinct CDR3 sequences; less than 25% were detected once. The top ten clones comprise about 16% of the sample. The starting material was PBMCs, obtained roughly 20 days after the first yellow fever vaccination. The receptors shown here come from a young man who received the YFV17D yellow fever vaccine.

In this sample, this clonotype turned up a few times. The rearrangement uses TRBV29-1 and TRBJ1-2; 11 bases agree with TRBD1. Germline V lookup: CDR1 SQVTM, CDR2 ANQGSEA. CDR3 length: 13 amino acids. V was clipped by 6 bases and J by 2 bases; unmatched bases: 2. CDR3 bases: TGCAGCGTGGGGGACAGGGGGAACTATGGCTACACCTTC. It specifies CSVGDRGNYGYTF.

This clonotype was counted only a few times. This chain links TRBV28 with TRBJ1-2; D may be TRBD1 (6 bases). V dropped 7 bases and J dropped 10 bases, with 16 bases sitting between them. This CDR3 has 12 amino acids. The V gene's germline CDR1 is MDHEN and CDR2 SYDVKM. CDR3 sequence (DNA): TGTGCCAGCACCCCGTCGGGGGGGCCCTACACCTTC. Protein: CASTPSGGPYTF.

This chain links TRBV5-1 with TRBJ2-7, with 8 bases fitting TRBD1. Trimming cost V 0 bases and J 6 bases; bases outside gene matches: 8. The CDR3 length is 15 residues. Germline CDR1 reads SGHRS; CDR2 reads YFSETQ. CDR3 DNA: TGCGCCAGCAGCTTGGGACAGGGGATGGTTTCCGAGCAGTACTTC. Protein sequence: CASSLGQGMVSEQYF. The full variable domain, in which reference TRBV5-1 and TRBJ2-7 provide the parts outside the CDR3, is KAGVTQTPRYLIKTRGQQVTLSCSPISGHRSVSWYQQTPGQGLQFLFEYFSETQRNKGNFPGRFSGRQFSNSRSEMNVSTLELGDSALYLCASSLGQGMVSEQYFGPGTRLTVT.

The rearrangement links TRBV14 to TRBJ2-1; D ambiguous. This CDR3 has 13 amino acids. Looked up from germline, CDR1 is SGHDN and CDR2 is FVKESK. Trimming removed 4 bases from V and 6 bases from J, with 10 bases in between. CDR3 amino acids: CASSPRVLNEQFF. DNA for the CDR3: TGTGCCAGCAGCCCCCGGGTCCTCAATGAGCAGTTCTTC.

This clonotype was detected only a few times. The V and J genes are TRBV6-2 or TRBV6-3 and TRBJ2-7; weak D call: TRBD1 (6 bases). The CDR3 has 16 amino acids. CDR1 MNHEY and CDR2 SVGEGT come from the germline V gene. Deletions cut 6 bases from V and 2 bases from J, with 20 bases between. The CDR3 sequence: CASSKPRPGQTYEQYF. As DNA, the CDR3 is TGTGCCAGCAGCAAACCCCGCCCCGGACAGACCTACGAGCAGTACTTC.

The V call is TRBV7-9, the J call TRBJ1-1; 8 nucleotides line up with TRBD1. The V gene's germline CDR1 is SEHNR and CDR2 FQNEAQ (reference sequence). This CDR3 spans 15 amino acids. J was trimmed by 2 bases and V by 5 bases; bases with no gene match: 7. CDR3 in amino acids: CASSTRTGINTEAFF. CDR3 DNA sequence: TGTGCCAGCAGCACAAGGACAGGGATAAACACTGAAGCTTTCTTT.

This sequence joins TRBV4-1 and TRBJ2-3, with a weak D call TRBD2 (6 bases). CDR1 is MGHRA, CDR2 YSYEKL, per germline. The CDR3 contains 13 residues. The V gene lost 6 bases and the J gene lost 10 bases, with 17 bases spanning the gap. CDR3 sequence (DNA): TGCGCCAGCAGTTCAAGACGGGAGAAGTCGCAGTATTTT. It encodes CASSSRREKSQYF.

The rearrangement links TRBV4-1 to TRBJ2-1; D gene uncertain. CDR3 length: 14 residues. Trimming shortened V by 3 bases and J by 8 bases, and 14 bases separated the two germline ends. The V gene's germline CDR1 is MGHRA and CDR2 YSYEKL. The CDR3 DNA sequence: TGCGCCAGCAGCCAGACCCTGCAGTACGATGAGCAGTTCTTC. It encodes CASSQTLQYDEQFF.

As for this clonotype: At one end, the junction sequence differs from germline, possibly due to a read error. CDR3 DNA: TGTGCCAGCAGGGACTCCATGTTTTTTTCACCCCTCCACTTT. Residues: CASRDSMFFSPLHF. The chain uses TRBV6-4 and TRBJ1-6; D gene unclear. The CDR3 is 14 amino acids. The germline CDR1 and CDR2 sequences are MRHNA and SNTAGT.

This clonotype was counted many times. The genes are TRBV5-1 and TRBJ2-5; 7 positions agree with TRBD2. The CDR3 consists of 14 residues. Germline V gives CDR1 SGHRS, CDR2 YFSETQ. V trimming: 0 bases; J trimming: 4 bases; junction bases outside the gene matches: 3. The chain's CDR3 is CASSLEGGGETQYF. The CDR3 DNA sequence: TGCGCCAGCAGCTTGGAGGGCGGGGGAGAGACCCAGTACTTC. Full variable domain (remainder filled in from reference TRBV5-1 and TRBJ2-5): KAGVTQTPRYLIKTRGQQVTLSCSPISGHRSVSWYQQTPGQGLQFLFEYFSETQRNKGNFPGRFSGRQFSNSRSEMNVSTLELGDSALYLCASSLEGGGETQYFGPGTRLLVL.

This clonotype showed up just a few times. The rearrangement uses TRBV7-3 and TRBJ2-3; weak D call: TRBD1 (6 bases). The length of the CDR3 is 16 residues. The V end was cut by 8 bases, the J end by 2 bases, with 20 bases between. Germline V gene data show CDR1 as SGHTA and CDR2 as FQGTGA. The CDR3 reads CASAPGWNRATDTQYF. The DNA of the CDR3 is TGTGCCAGCGCCCCGGGATGGAACAGGGCCACAGATACGCAGTATTTT.

The sample holds a few counts of this clonotype. This chain uses TRBV9 with TRBJ2-2, with D perhaps TRBD2 (5 bases). The CDR3 loop spans 15 amino acids. Deletions cut 0 bases from V and 1 base from J, with 7 bases between. Germline lookup yields CDR1 SGDLS and CDR2 YYNGEE. The CDR3 here is CASSVGGLNTGELFF. CDR3 sequence (DNA): TGTGCCAGCAGCGTAGGAGGGCTGAACACCGGGGAGCTGTTTTTT.

V gene TRBV6-5 combines with J gene TRBJ1-2; TRBD1 matches at 10 bases. The CDR3 length is 15 residues. The germline gives CDR1 MNHEY, CDR2 SVGAGI. V dropped 4 bases and J dropped 2; count of bases not matched to a gene: 4. As DNA, the CDR3 is TGTGCCAGCAGTTCTCCGACAGGGGGCAACTATGGCTACACCTTC. Translated, it gives CASSSPTGGNYGYTF.

This clonotype has only one observation. The V and J genes are TRBV11-2 and TRBJ2-7; D remains ambiguous. CDR3 size: 14 residues. V was shortened by 7 bases and J by 3 bases, with 16 bases between the two germline ends. Germline-derived CDR1 and CDR2 are SGHAT and FQNNGV. CDR3 sequence reads: CASISVGSHYEQYF. The CDR3 DNA reads TGTGCCAGCATCTCTGTCGGCTCACACTACGAGCAGTACTTC.

The chain couples TRBV6-5 to TRBJ2-3; 11 bases align to TRBD2. CDR1 MNHEY and CDR2 SVGAGI come from the germline V gene. After removal of 4 bases from V and 6 bases from J, the junction contained 3 bases not matched to a gene. The CDR3 sequence is 14 residues long. The CDR3 sequence is CASSFASGGDTQYF. CDR3 DNA sequence: TGTGCCAGCAGTTTCGCTAGCGGGGGGGATACGCAGTATTTT.

At least ten counts were recorded for this clonotype. This chain uses TRBV7-2 with TRBJ2-3; D not certain. Germline CDR1 SGHTA, CDR2 FQGNSA. The CDR3 totals 12 residues. Trimming removed 6 bases at V and 2 bases at J, with 6 bases between. CDR3 sequence (DNA): TGTGCCAGCAGGCCTTACACAGATACGCAGTATTTT. This codes for CASRPYTDTQYF.

This clonotype was counted only a few times. DNA of the CDR3: TGTGCCAGCACCCCGGACACGCCAACCTACAATGAGCAGTTCTTC. Translating gives CASTPDTPTYNEQFF. This chain connects TRBV12-3 or TRBV12-4 to TRBJ2-1, with TRBD1 as a possible D gene (5 bases). The CDR3 has 15 residues. V lost 7 bases to trimming and J lost 2 bases, with 15 bases between them.

The CDR3 protein is CASSQLDQGTYEQYF. The CDR3 DNA follows: TGCGCCAGCAGCCAATTAGACCAGGGCACCTACGAGCAGTACTTC. The genes are TRBV4-1 and TRBJ2-7, with D possibly being TRBD1 (5 bases). Trimming took off 2 bases at V and 2 bases at J, with 13 bases between the two ends. This CDR3 has 15 amino acids. The germline V gene encodes CDR1 MGHRA and CDR2 YSYEKL.

V gene TRBV4-2 combines with J gene TRBJ2-2; D not resolved. V dropped 0 bases and J dropped 1 base, with 3 bases sitting between them. The CDR3 is 14 amino acids. Germline CDR1 is LGHNA and CDR2 is YNFKEQ. The CDR3 DNA is TGTGCCAGCAGCCAAGAGCTGAACACCGGGGAGCTGTTTTTT. Translation gives CASSQELNTGELFF.

V is TRBV24-1 and J is TRBJ1-2; no clear D gene. V was shortened by 4 bases and J by 2 bases, with 13 bases between the two germline ends. Germline loops: CDR1 KGHDR, CDR2 SFDVKD. The CDR3 contains 15 residues. Written as DNA, the CDR3 is TGTGCCACCAGTGACCGGGCGAGTCCCAACTATGGCTACACCTTC. Translating gives CATSDRASPNYGYTF.

This clonotype showed up just a few times. The gene calls are TRBV4-1 and TRBJ2-7; 7 bases line up with TRBD1. Germline values: CDR1 MGHRA, CDR2 YSYEKL. V shed 1 base, J shed 3 bases, and the junction held 6 bases outside the gene matches. CDR3 length: 15 residues. In nucleotides, the CDR3 is TGCGCCAGCAGCCAAGTTATCCAGGGGGACTACGAGCAGTACTTC. It yields the protein CASSQVIQGDYEQYF.

This clonotype was seen only a few times. CDR3 residues: CASSMNPVNQPQHF. The DNA for the CDR3 is TGTGCCAGTAGTATGAATCCGGTCAATCAGCCCCAGCATTTT. The chain combines TRBV19 with TRBJ1-5; D gene unclear. V was trimmed by 3 bases and J by 3 bases, leaving 9 bases between them. This CDR3 has 14 residues. From germline, CDR1 is LNHDA and CDR2 SQIVND (reference sequence).

The chain carries TRBV20-1 and TRBJ2-7; 9 bases line up with TRBD1. Germline trimming cut 6 bases from V and 2 bases from J; bases unmatched to any gene: 11. Germline V gene sequence: CDR1 DFQATT, CDR2 SNEGSKA (reference sequence). The CDR3 spans 15 residues. As DNA, the CDR3 is TGCAGTGCCTTCATTCCGGGACAGGGCCCCTACGAGCAGTACTTC. Translated: CSAFIPGQGPYEQYF.

The chain couples TRBV14 to TRBJ2-7; D unresolved. V lost 0 bases to trimming and J lost 6 bases, with 12 bases between them. The CDR3 loop spans 14 amino acids. Germline CDR1 reads SGHDN; CDR2 reads FVKESK. The CDR3 nucleotides read TGTGCCAGCAGCCAAGATTGGGGTAGGTCCGAGCAGTACTTC. Translating it yields CASSQDWGRSEQYF.

This rearrangement joins TRBV11-2 to TRBJ1-2; 8 positions agree with TRBD1. Trimming at V came to 6 bases and at J to 6 bases, leaving 6 bases not matched to a gene. Germline CDR1 reads SGHAT; CDR2 reads FQNNGV. The CDR3 is 13 amino acids. The CDR3 protein is CASSFDRGHGYTF. CDR3 sequence (DNA): TGTGCCAGCAGTTTTGACAGGGGCCATGGCTACACCTTC.

This clonotype was picked up a small number of times. The chain joins TRBV20-1 to TRBJ2-5, with 9 bases aligning to TRBD2. Germline V gene lookup returns CDR1 DFQATT and CDR2 SNEGSKA (reference sequence). The J segment lost 4 bases and the V segment lost 0 bases, leaving 12 bases of the junction unmatched. The CDR3 is made up of 17 amino acids. CDR3 sequence: CSAREARGSAGGETQYF. The CDR3 DNA is TGCAGTGCTAGAGAGGCAAGGGGTTCAGCGGGGGGAGAGACCCAGTACTTC.

The CDR3 region has the DNA TGTGCCAGCAGCTCCCGAAAGAGGGGGAGCGCAGATACGCAGTATTTT. Protein sequence: CASSSRKRGSADTQYF. The rearrangement links TRBV7-3 to TRBJ2-3; D may be TRBD1 (6 bases). CDR3 length: 16 residues. Germline V gene data show CDR1 as SGHTA and CDR2 as FQGTGA. Trimming took 4 bases from V and 4 from J, leaving 18 bases between them. Full variable domain (rest looked up from reference TRBV7-3 and TRBJ2-3): GAGVSQTPSNKVTEKGKYVELRCDPISGHTALYWYRQSLGQGPEFLIYFQGTGAADDSGLPNDRFFAVRPEGSVSTLKIQRTERGDSAVYLCASSSRKRGSADTQYFGPGTRLTVL.

This rearrangement joins TRBV3-1 to TRBJ1-2; D is possibly TRBD1 (6 bases). The CDR3 covers 12 residues. The germline CDR1 and CDR2 sequences are LGHDT and YNNKEL (reference sequence). V was shortened by 4 bases and J by 5 bases, with 8 bases between the two germline ends. Here the CDR3 DNA reads TGTGCCAGCAGCCGGGACATTTATGGCTACACCTTC. Its protein is CASSRDIYGYTF.

This chain uses TRBV5-4 with TRBJ1-2; D is ambiguous. The V gene's germline CDR1 is SGHNT and CDR2 YYREEE (reference sequence). The CDR3 has 14 amino acids. Trimming removed 3 bases at V and 6 bases at J, with 15 bases between. CDR3 nucleotide sequence: TGTGCCAGCAGCTCCACAGTCGGAGAGGATGGCTACACCTTC. Translated, it gives CASSSTVGEDGYTF.